A single sample gave rise to the 6 T cell receptor beta chains below, sequenced in a study of human T cells and chemical hapten exposure. Each CDR3 protein is one row after TCRdb ran MiXCR on the RACE reads. Of 95,000 to 150,000 distinct CDR3 sequences in the sample, over 9% were seen once. The time point was: patch test 3, about 24 weeks after DPC sensitization. The treatment here: therapeutic diphenylcyclopropenone sensitization with weekly scalp DPC. The input for sequencing was whole blood, taken in connection with sensitization to the hapten diphenylcyclopropenone (DPC). The receptors shown here come from a woman between 50 and 59 years old with alopecia areata. Some clones in this sample may be carry-over from other donors' samples.

The J gene is TRBJ2-1, the V gene TRBV5-6, with D uncertain. Germline CDR1 SGHDT, CDR2 YYEEEE. The CDR3 totals 12 residues. Trimming took 3 bases from V and 4 from J, leaving 5 bases between them. This chain's CDR3 is CASSWGYNEQFF. The CDR3 region has the DNA TGTGCCAGCAGCTGGGGATACAATGAGCAGTTCTTC.

This sequence joins TRBV28 and TRBJ2-5, with a tentative D call TRBD1 (5 bases). Per germline, CDR1 MDHEN and CDR2 SYDVKM. Trimming removed 6 bases from V and 4 bases from J, with 15 bases in between. The CDR3 is 14 amino acids. This CDR3 is CASSPPIGVETQYF. The CDR3 DNA reads as TGTGCCAGCAGCCCCCCAATAGGGGTAGAGACCCAGTACTTC.

This clonotype was detected many times. V usage is TRBV6-5 and J usage is TRBJ1-2; the D gene is possibly TRBD1 (5 bases). CDR3 length equals 15 residues. Germline V lookup: CDR1 MNHEY, CDR2 SVGAGI. Trimming removed 5 bases from V and 4 bases from J, with 17 bases in between. CDR3 sequence (DNA): TGTGCCAGCAGTCTCGGGACCCAGGTTCGCTATGGCTACACCTTC. Translating it yields CASSLGTQVRYGYTF.

The chain has TRBV7-6 and TRBJ2-5; D ambiguous. V lost 1 base, J lost 1 base, and 10 bases lay in between. CDR1 and CDR2 (germline): SGHVS, FNYEAQ. This CDR3 contains 15 residues. CDR3 sequence: CASSLVRTAQETQYF. In DNA form, the CDR3 reads TGTGCCAGCAGCTTAGTCCGAACGGCCCAAGAGACCCAGTACTTC.

The chain joins TRBV7-7 to TRBJ2-1; 7 bases align to TRBD1. Trimming at V came to 5 bases and at J to 2 bases, leaving 3 bases not matched to a gene. Germline V gives CDR1 SSHAT, CDR2 FNYEAQ (reference sequence). This CDR3 is 14 amino acids long. CDR3: CASSPGGTYNEQFF. CDR3 nucleotide sequence: TGTGCCAGCAGCCCAGGGGGAACCTACAATGAGCAGTTCTTC.

This clonotype has a count of ten or more. CDR3 loop: CASSAGEGYTGNTIYF. The CDR3 DNA sequence: TGTGCCAGCAGCGCTGGGGAGGGCTACACTGGAAACACCATATATTTT. The chain links TRBV7-8 to TRBJ1-3; no reliable D call. The CDR3 spans 16 residues. The V and J ends lost 5 bases and 2 bases respectively, with 16 bases between them. CDR1 and CDR2 (germline): SGHVS, FQNEAQ.